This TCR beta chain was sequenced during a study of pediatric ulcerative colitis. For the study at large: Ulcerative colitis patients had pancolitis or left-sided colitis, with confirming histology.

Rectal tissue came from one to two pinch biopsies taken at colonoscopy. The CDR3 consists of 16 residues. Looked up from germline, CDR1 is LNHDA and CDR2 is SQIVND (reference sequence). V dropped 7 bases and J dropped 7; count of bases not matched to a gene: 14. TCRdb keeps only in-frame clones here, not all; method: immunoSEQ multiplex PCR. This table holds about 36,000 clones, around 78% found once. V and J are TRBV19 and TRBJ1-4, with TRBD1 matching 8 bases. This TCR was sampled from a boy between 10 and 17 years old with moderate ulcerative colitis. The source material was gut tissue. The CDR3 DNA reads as TGTGCCAGTACTGACAGGGGCTGGGGGCTAGGTGAAAAACTGTTTTTT. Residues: CASTDRGWGLGEKLFF.